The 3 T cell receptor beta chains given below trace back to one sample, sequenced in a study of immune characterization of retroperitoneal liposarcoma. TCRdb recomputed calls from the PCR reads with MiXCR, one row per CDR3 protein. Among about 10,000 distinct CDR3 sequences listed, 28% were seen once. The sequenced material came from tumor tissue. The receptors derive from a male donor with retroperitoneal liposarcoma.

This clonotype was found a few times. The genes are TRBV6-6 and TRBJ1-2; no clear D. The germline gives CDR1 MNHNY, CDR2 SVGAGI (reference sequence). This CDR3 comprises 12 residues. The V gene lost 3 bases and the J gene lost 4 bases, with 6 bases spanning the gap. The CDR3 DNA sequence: TGTGCCAGCAGTTATTTCCCCTATGGCTACACCTTC. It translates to CASSYFPYGYTF.

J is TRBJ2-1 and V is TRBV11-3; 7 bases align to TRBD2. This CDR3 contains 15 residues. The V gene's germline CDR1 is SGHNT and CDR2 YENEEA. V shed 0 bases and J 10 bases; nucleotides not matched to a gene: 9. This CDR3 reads CASSLDGLGDREQFF. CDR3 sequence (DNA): TGTGCCAGCAGCTTAGATGGACTAGGGGATAGGGAGCAGTTCTTC.

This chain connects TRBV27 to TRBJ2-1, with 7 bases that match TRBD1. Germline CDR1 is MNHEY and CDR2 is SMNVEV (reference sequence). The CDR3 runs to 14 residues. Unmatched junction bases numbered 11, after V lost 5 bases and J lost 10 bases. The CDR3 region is CASSPPGQTYEQFF. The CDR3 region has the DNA TGTGCCAGCAGTCCCCCGGGACAGACTTACGAGCAGTTCTTC.